Following are 11 T cell receptor beta chains from one sample sequenced in a study of vaccination and CD4 T cells after COVID-19. Cultured CD4+ T-cell DNA underwent Oncomine TCR Beta short-read sequencing. TCRdb reanalysed the PCR reads using MiXCR and keeps one entry per CDR3 protein. The profile shows more than 1,300 distinct CDR3 sequences, about 12% of them singletons. As to treatment: 10-day PBMC culture with coronavirus spike peptide pools or control peptides (ViraFEST assay). It was before the COVID-19 pandemic (2011-2018) that the unexposed donor's CD4+ T cells were collected. Their target antigens are unknown. The material sequenced was CD4+ T cells from blood, cultured in vitro. These receptors were collected from a human donor in good health.

This clonotype is categorized as medium-sized. The chain couples TRBV2 to TRBJ2-2; maybe TRBD2 (5 bases). The germline V and J ends were trimmed by 5 bases and 6 bases, with 16 bases remaining between them. CDR1 SNHLY and CDR2 FYNNEI come from the germline V gene. This CDR3 contains 15 residues. The CDR3 sequence is CASSPTPSWSGELFF. The CDR3 bases are TGTGCCAGCAGTCCCACCCCTAGCTGGTCCGGGGAGCTGTTTTTT.

This chain connects TRBV11-3 to TRBJ2-7, with 9 bases aligning to TRBD1. J gave up 3 bases and V 5 bases, and 8 bases lay outside the gene matches. Germline V gene lookup returns CDR1 SGHNT and CDR2 YENEEA. CDR3 length: 15 amino acids. CDR3 loop: CASSRTGTGNYEQYF. DNA for the CDR3: TGTGCCAGCAGCCGCACCGGGACAGGGAACTACGAGCAGTACTTC.

In its sample, this clonotype ranks as medium-sized. The chain couples TRBV6-1 to TRBJ1-1; D unresolved. Germline-derived CDR1 and CDR2 are MNHNS and SASEGT. The CDR3 consists of 13 residues. The V end was cut by 7 bases, the J end by 0 bases, with 9 bases between. The chain's CDR3 is CASTIVLNTEAFF. In nucleotides, the CDR3 is TGTGCCAGCACCATAGTCTTGAACACTGAAGCTTTCTTT.

By share, this clonotype ranks as medium-sized. This chain links TRBV7-3 with TRBJ1-6, with D unresolved. Germline values: CDR1 SGHTA, CDR2 FQGTGA. The germline V and J ends were trimmed by 3 bases and 9 bases, with 12 bases remaining between them. The CDR3 runs 14 residues. CDR3 in amino acids: CASSFSRNGSPLHF. The CDR3 bases are TGTGCCAGCAGCTTCTCACGGAACGGTTCACCCCTCCACTTT.

This clonotype came up a few times. The chain has TRBV2 and TRBJ1-3; tentative D call: TRBD1 (6 bases). V lost 7 bases to trimming and J lost 3 bases, with 13 bases between them. CDR3 length equals 14 residues. CDR1 is SNHLY and CDR2 is FYNNEI in the germline V gene. In DNA form, the CDR3 reads TGTGCCAGCATATTACAGGGAGGTGGAAACACCATATATTTT. As protein: CASILQGGGNTIYF.

The chain is built from TRBV21-1 and TRBJ2-7. TRBV21-1 counts as a pseudogene. The CDR3 contains 13 residues. DNA of the CDR3: TGTGCCAGCATCGAAAACAGAGCCTACGAGCAGTACTTC. Translating it yields CASIENRAYEQYF.

This sequence joins TRBV6-2 or TRBV6-3 and TRBJ1-5; TRBD1 is a possible D gene (5 bases). V dropped 6 bases and J dropped 6 bases, with 15 bases sitting between them. Germline values: CDR1 MNHEY, CDR2 SVGEGT. The CDR3 sequence is 14 residues long. CDR3 sequence (DNA): TGTGCCAGCAGCTACCCTTCAGACAGTCAGCCCCAGCATTTT. It encodes CASSYPSDSQPQHF.

This clonotype qualifies as large (0.1 to 1%). The DNA for the CDR3 is TGTGCCAGCAGTGACGGCAGGGGCAATCAGCCCCAGCATTTT. Amino acid sequence: CASSDGRGNQPQHF. The V gene is TRBV6-1, the J gene TRBJ1-5, with a possible D match to TRBD1 (5 bases). The germline gives CDR1 MNHNS, CDR2 SASEGT. With 3 bases removed from V and 2 bases from J, the gap between germline ends came to 8 bases. This CDR3 region has 14 residues.

This clonotype turned up a few times. The V gene is TRBV9, the J gene TRBJ1-5, with a weak D call TRBD1 (6 bases). Germline V gives CDR1 SGDLS, CDR2 YYNGEE. The CDR3 contains 12 residues. The V end lost 5 bases, the J end lost 5 bases, and 8 bases lay between the germline ends. In DNA, the CDR3 is TGTGCCAGCAGTCGGACAGATCAGCCCCAGCATTTT. Translating gives CASSRTDQPQHF. The full variable domain, rest sourced from reference TRBV9 and TRBJ1-5, is DSGVTQTPKHLITATGQRVTLRCSPRSGDLSVYWYQQSLDQGLQFLIQYYNGEERAKGNILERFSAQQFPDLHSELNLSSLELGDSALYFCASSRTDQPQHFGDGTRLSIL.

J is TRBJ1-1 and V is TRBV9, with 7 bases identical to TRBD1. The CDR3 is 14 amino acids. The trim removed 4 bases at V and 3 bases at J, leaving 6 bases unmatched. Germline V gene data show CDR1 as SGDLS and CDR2 as YYNGEE. The CDR3 sequence: CASSPNRGDTEAFF. CDR3 bases: TGTGCCAGCAGCCCCAACAGGGGAGACACTGAAGCTTTCTTT.

This clonotype is deemed large. The chain has TRBV27 and TRBJ1-2; the D gene is possibly TRBD1 (5 bases). The germline V gene has CDR1 MNHEY and CDR2 SMNVEV (reference sequence). CDR3 length: 14 residues. Trimming shortened V by 3 bases and J by 0 bases, and 8 bases separated the two germline ends. In DNA, the CDR3 is TGTGCCAGCAGTTTCAGGGCCGCTAACTATGGCTACACCTTC. Protein sequence: CASSFRAANYGYTF.